Following are 13 T cell receptor beta chains from one sample sequenced in a study of CD8+CD57+ T cells in acquired aplastic anemia. The sequenced patients had an expansion of CD8+CD57+ cells seen by flow cytometry. Genomic DNA, serving as template, underwent TCR beta VDJ and CDR3 profiling. Via MiXCR, TCRdb re-called the reads, giving one row per CDR3 protein. The data contain roughly 500,000 distinct CDR3 sequences, approximately 32% of them singletons. Sequenced sample: sorted CD4+, CD8+, or CD8+CD57+ T cells (not recorded which) from PBMCs. The receptors come from a human donor with aplastic anemia.

This clonotype was seen ten or more times. The rearrangement joins TRBV20-1 to TRBJ2-7; no reliable D call. There are 13 residues in the CDR3. V was pared by 2 bases and J by 2 bases, with 10 bases between. The germline V gene encodes CDR1 DFQATT and CDR2 SNEGSKA (reference sequence). DNA of the CDR3: TGCAGTGCTAGATTTGCCGGTGCCTACGAGCAGTACTTC. This encodes CSARFAGAYEQYF.

In this sample, this clonotype turned up many times. The gene calls are TRBV2 and TRBJ1-2; 11 nucleotides align to TRBD1. The germline V gene has CDR1 SNHLY and CDR2 FYNNEI. The CDR3 is 15 residues long. The ends lost 9 bases at V and 1 base at J; junction bases unmatched: 7. The CDR3 loop reads CASGTGGDFNYGYTF. The CDR3, as DNA: TGTGCCAGTGGGACAGGGGGGGATTTTAACTATGGCTACACCTTC.

The chain recombines TRBV12-3 or TRBV12-4 with TRBJ2-3; TRBD1 matches at 7 bases. With 3 bases clipped from V and 5 bases from J, the junction kept 14 bases outside the gene matches. The CDR3 loop spans 17 amino acids. In DNA form, the CDR3 reads TGTGCCAGCAGTTTTGGGTCGGGACAGAGATTCGGAGATACGCAGTATTTT. Translation: CASSFGSGQRFGDTQYF.

The genes are TRBV7-9 and TRBJ1-1; D is unclear. The V and J ends lost 4 bases and 4 bases respectively, with 13 bases between them. The V gene's germline CDR1 is SEHNR and CDR2 FQNEAQ (reference sequence). This CDR3 region has 14 residues. CDR3 residues: CASSSPWGGTEAFF. DNA of the CDR3: TGTGCCAGCAGCTCCCCGTGGGGAGGCACTGAAGCTTTCTTT.

Ten or more counts support this clonotype. The chain recombines TRBV10-2 with TRBJ1-2; D may be TRBD1 (6 bases). The CDR3 runs 14 residues. Germline-derived CDR1 and CDR2 are WSHSY and SAAADI. V was pared by 6 bases and J by 6 bases, with 17 bases between. CDR3 in amino acids: CASRSIEGGDGYTF. In DNA, the CDR3 is TGCGCCAGCAGATCTATAGAGGGGGGGGATGGCTACACCTTC.

This clonotype was recorded at least ten times. The chain employs TRBV20-1 and TRBJ1-1, with 8 bases lining up with TRBD1. Trimming removed 5 bases from V and 6 bases from J; junction bases left unmatched: 5. From germline, CDR1 is DFQATT and CDR2 SNEGSKA (reference sequence). This CDR3 has 12 residues. Written as DNA, the CDR3 is TGCAGTGCTCCTGGACAGGGCGCTGAAGCTTTCTTT. Protein sequence: CSAPGQGAEAFF.

The V gene is TRBV6-2 or TRBV6-3, the J gene TRBJ2-2; possible D gene TRBD2, 5 bases. The CDR3 is made up of 12 amino acids. Trimming removed 6 bases from V and 5 bases from J, with 7 bases in between. Germline V gene data show CDR1 as MNHEY and CDR2 as SVGEGT. CDR3: CASRRTTGELFF. The DNA for the CDR3 is TGTGCCAGCAGGCGGACTACCGGGGAGCTGTTTTTT.

This rearrangement joins TRBV10-1 to TRBJ1-1; 7 bases are shared with TRBD1. The V gene's germline CDR1 is WNHNN and CDR2 SYGVQD (reference sequence). The CDR3 covers 14 residues. Trimming removed 4 bases from V and 2 bases from J; junction bases left unmatched: 4. The CDR3 spells CASSGGGGNTEAFF. The CDR3 coding sequence is TGCGCCAGCAGTGGTGGAGGGGGCAACACTGAAGCTTTCTTT.

This clonotype showed up many times. The chain joins TRBV19 to TRBJ2-6; 10 bases fit TRBD1. Germline V lookup: CDR1 LNHDA, CDR2 SQIVND (reference sequence). The length of the CDR3 is 17 residues. V was clipped by 5 bases and J by 4 bases; unmatched bases: 8. CDR3 coding DNA: TGTGCCAGTAGTTTCCGGGACAGGGGTATGGGGGCCAACGTCCTGACTTTC. Translation gives CASSFRDRGMGANVLTF.

Concerning this clonotype itself: This sequence may be a read error, since a much larger clone differs from it by one base. The chain has TRBV29-1 and TRBJ2-3; no firm D call. Trimming left V 3 bases short and J 2 bases short, with 12 bases between. The germline CDR1 and CDR2 sequences are SQVTM and ANQGSEA. The CDR3 is made up of 14 amino acids. As DNA, the CDR3 is TGCAGCGTTGAGAGAACAACACCCACAGATACGCAGTATTTT. Amino acids: CSVERTTPTDTQYF.

Points on this clonotype: Since a much larger clone is just one base distant, this may be a read error. The CDR3 does not end in the conserved phenylalanine or tryptophan, so this is likely a read error. V gene TRBV7-9 combines with J gene TRBJ2-7; 7 positions match TRBD2. Germline V lookup: CDR1 SEHNR, CDR2 FQNEAQ (reference sequence). Germline trimming cut 0 bases from V and 1 base from J; bases unmatched to any gene: 3. The CDR3 extends over 15 amino acids. The CDR3 region is CASSLAGGSSYEQYL. CDR3 bases: TGTGCCAGCAGCTTAGCTGGCGGGAGTTCCTACGAGCAGTACCTC.

This chain links TRBV20-1 with TRBJ2-6, with 9 bases lining up with TRBD1. The V and J ends lost 5 bases and 0 bases, in that order; junction bases with no gene match: 14. Looked up from germline, CDR1 is DFQATT and CDR2 is SNEGSKA (reference sequence). This CDR3 has 19 amino acids. The CDR3 protein is CSAEDRDRALGSGANVLTF. CDR3 DNA sequence: TGCAGTGCTGAGGATCGGGACAGGGCTCTAGGCTCTGGGGCCAACGTCCTGACTTTC.

This clonotype occurred many times. V gene TRBV10-1 combines with J gene TRBJ1-6; D is unresolved. There are 15 residues in the CDR3. V lost 2 bases to trimming and J lost 8 bases, with 13 bases between them. Germline CDR1 reads WNHNN; CDR2 reads SYGVQD (reference sequence). CDR3 protein: CASSEVVGVDSPLHF. The CDR3 DNA sequence: TGCGCCAGCAGTGAGGTCGTCGGGGTTGATTCACCCCTCCACTTT.